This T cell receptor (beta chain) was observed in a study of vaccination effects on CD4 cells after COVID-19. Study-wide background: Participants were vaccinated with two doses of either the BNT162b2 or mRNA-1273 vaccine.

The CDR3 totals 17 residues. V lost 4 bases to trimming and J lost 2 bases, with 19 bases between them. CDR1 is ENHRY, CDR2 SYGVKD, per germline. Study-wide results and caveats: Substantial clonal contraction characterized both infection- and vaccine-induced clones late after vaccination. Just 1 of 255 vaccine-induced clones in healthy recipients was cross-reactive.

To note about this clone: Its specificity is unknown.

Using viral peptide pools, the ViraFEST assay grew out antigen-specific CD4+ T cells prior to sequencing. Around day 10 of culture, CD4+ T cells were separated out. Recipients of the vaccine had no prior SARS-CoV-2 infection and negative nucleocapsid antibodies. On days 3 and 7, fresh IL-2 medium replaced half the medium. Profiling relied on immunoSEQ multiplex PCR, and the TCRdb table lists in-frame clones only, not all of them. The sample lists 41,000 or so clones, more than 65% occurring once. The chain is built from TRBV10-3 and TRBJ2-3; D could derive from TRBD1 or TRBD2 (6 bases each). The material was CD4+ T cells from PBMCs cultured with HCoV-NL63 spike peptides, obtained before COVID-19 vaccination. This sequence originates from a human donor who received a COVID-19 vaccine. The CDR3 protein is CAISAVRGRDDTDTQYF. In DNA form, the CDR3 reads TGTGCCATCAGTGCGGTCCGGGGGCGGGATGACACAGATACGCAGTATTTT.